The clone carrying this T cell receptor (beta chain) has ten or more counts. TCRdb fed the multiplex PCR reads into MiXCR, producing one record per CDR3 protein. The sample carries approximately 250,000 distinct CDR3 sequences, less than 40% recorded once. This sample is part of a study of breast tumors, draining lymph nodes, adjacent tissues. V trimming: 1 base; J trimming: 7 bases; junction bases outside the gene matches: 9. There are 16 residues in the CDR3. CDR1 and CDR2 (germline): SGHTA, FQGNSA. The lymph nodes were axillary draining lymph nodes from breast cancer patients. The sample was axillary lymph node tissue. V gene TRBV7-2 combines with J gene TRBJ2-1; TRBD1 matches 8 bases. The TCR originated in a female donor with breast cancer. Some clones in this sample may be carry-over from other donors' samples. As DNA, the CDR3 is TGTGCCAGCAGCTTAGTCGCCGGACAGGGTGTGAATGAGCAGTTCTTC. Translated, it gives CASSLVAGQGVNEQFF.